This is a list of T cell receptor beta chains from one sample in a study of blood T cell repertoires in COVID-19. Sequenced by immunoSEQ multiplex PCR; TCRdb stores in-frame clones only, minus some. The sample contains about 140,000 clones, roughly 80% of which appear only once. Sequenced material: peripheral blood. These receptors were obtained from a woman aged 45-65 years with active or convalescent COVID-19. Each CDR3 is given with its conserved first and last residue. A D gene is named only where the DNA matches it firmly. A clone size is listed for some rows: how often the clone was seen (once, few, many), or a class if it is expanded.

v_call: TRBV12-3/TRBV12-4
j_call: TRBJ1-1
clone_size: .
d_call: .
cdr3_nt: TGTGCCAGCTCAGAGACAGGTAACACTGAAGCTTTCTTT
cdr3_aa: CASSETGNTEAFF

v_call: TRBV7-2
j_call: TRBJ1-6
clone_size: .
d_call: TRBD1
cdr3_nt: TGTGCCAGCAGCTCCCGGGACAGGGATATCCTCCACTTT
cdr3_aa: CASSSRDRDILHF

v_call: TRBV30
j_call: TRBJ1-2
clone_size: .
d_call: .
cdr3_nt: TGTGCCTGGACCTTTCCACAGCCACCTTATGGCTACACCTTC
cdr3_aa: CAWTFPQPPYGYTF

v_call: TRBV15
j_call: TRBJ1-5
clone_size: .
d_call: TRBD1
cdr3_nt: TGTGCCACCAGCAGAGGTGGGACAGGTTCTTCTCAGCCCCAACATTTT
cdr3_aa: CATSRGGTGSSQPQHF

v_call: TRBV7-8
j_call: TRBJ1-3
clone_size: .
d_call: .
cdr3_nt: TGTGCCAGCAGCTTAGGACAGGTGACTGGAAACACCATATATTTT
cdr3_aa: CASSLGQVTGNTIYF

v_call: TRBV25-1
j_call: TRBJ2-7
clone_size: .
d_call: .
cdr3_nt: TGTGCCAGCAGTGAATTCGGGATTGCGGCAAGCTCCTACGAGCAGTACTTC
cdr3_aa: CASSEFGIAASSYEQYF

v_call: TRBV7-3
j_call: TRBJ2-7
clone_size: .
d_call: .
cdr3_nt: TGTGCCAGCAGCTTAAGGCCTTCCTCCTACGAGCAGTACTTC
cdr3_aa: CASSLRPSSYEQYF

v_call: TRBV5-1
j_call: TRBJ1-2
clone_size: .
d_call: TRBD1
cdr3_nt: TGCGCCAGCAGCTGGGACAGCTCAGGGGGCTATGGCTACACCTTC
cdr3_aa: CASSWDSSGGYGYTF

v_call: TRBV6-5
j_call: TRBJ2-2
clone_size: .
d_call: TRBD2
cdr3_nt: TGTGCCAGCAGTTACCTCGGGGGACTAGGGGAGCTGTTTTTT
cdr3_aa: CASSYLGGLGELFF

v_call: TRBV18
j_call: TRBJ2-2
clone_size: .
d_call: .
cdr3_nt: TGTGCCAGCTCCCAATACGGCGGTGACACCGGGGAGCTGTTTTTT
cdr3_aa: CASSQYGGDTGELFF

v_call: TRBV28
j_call: TRBJ1-1
clone_size: .
d_call: .
cdr3_nt: TGTGCCAGCAGTTTACAGGGGCTGAACACTGAAGCTTTCTTT
cdr3_aa: CASSLQGLNTEAFF

v_call: TRBV5-6
j_call: TRBJ1-6
clone_size: .
d_call: .
cdr3_nt: TGTGCCAGCAGCTTGCAGGAAAATAATTCACCCCTCCACTTT
cdr3_aa: CASSLQENNSPLHF

v_call: TRBV3-1/TRBV3-2
j_call: TRBJ1-6
clone_size: few
d_call: .
cdr3_nt: TGTGCCAGCAGCCAAGATCTAAATTCACCCCTCCACTTT
cdr3_aa: CASSQDLNSPLHF

v_call: TRBV2
j_call: TRBJ2-7
clone_size: few
d_call: TRBD1
cdr3_nt: TGTGCCAGCAACCCGGCGGACAGGGGCTACGAGCAGTACTTC
cdr3_aa: CASNPADRGYEQYF

v_call: TRBV19
j_call: TRBJ1-2
clone_size: .
d_call: TRBD1
cdr3_nt: TGTGCCAGTAGAGTGCTTCGACAGGGGGCATTTGACTATGGCTACACCTTC
cdr3_aa: CASRVLRQGAFDYGYTF

v_call: TRBV5-4
j_call: TRBJ1-1
clone_size: few
d_call: .
cdr3_nt: TGTGCCAGCAGCAATGGAGGGTATAGGAACACTGAAGCTTTCTTT
cdr3_aa: CASSNGGYRNTEAFF

v_call: TRBV4-3
j_call: TRBJ1-1
clone_size: .
d_call: .
cdr3_nt: TGCGCCAGCAGCCCTAGTGGCGGGGGGCTAGTAGGAGCTTTCTTT
cdr3_aa: CASSPSGGGLVGAFF

v_call: TRBV4-2
j_call: TRBJ2-7
clone_size: .
d_call: .
cdr3_nt: TGTGCCAGCAGCCAAGATTGGGGGGGGGCCAGATACGAGCAGTACTTC
cdr3_aa: CASSQDWGGARYEQYF

v_call: TRBV4-2
j_call: TRBJ2-7
clone_size: .
d_call: .
cdr3_nt: TGTGCCAGCAGCCAAGCCACAGGGACCTACGAGCAGTACTTC
cdr3_aa: CASSQATGTYEQYF

v_call: TRBV4-2
j_call: TRBJ2-1
clone_size: .
d_call: TRBD2
cdr3_nt: TGTGCCAGCAGCTCTAGCCTGACTAGCGGGGGACGGGGGGAGCAGTTCTTC
cdr3_aa: CASSSSLTSGGRGEQFF

v_call: TRBV7-2
j_call: TRBJ2-7
clone_size: .
d_call: .
cdr3_nt: TGTGCCAGCAGCTTAGTAAGGGGGTCCCACGAGCAGTACTTC
cdr3_aa: CASSLVRGSHEQYF

v_call: TRBV10-3
j_call: TRBJ1-2
clone_size: few
d_call: .
cdr3_nt: TGTGCCATCAGTGACGTTAGGACACGTATGGGCTACACCTTC
cdr3_aa: CAISDVRTRMGYTF

v_call: TRBV5-6
j_call: TRBJ1-1
clone_size: .
d_call: TRBD1
cdr3_nt: TGTGCCAGCAGCCCGACAGGGGGGAACACTGAAGCTTTCTTT
cdr3_aa: CASSPTGGNTEAFF

v_call: TRBV7-9
j_call: TRBJ2-7
clone_size: .
d_call: .
cdr3_nt: TGTGCCAGCAGCTCCAGGGACTACGAGCAGTACTTC
cdr3_aa: CASSSRDYEQYF

v_call: TRBV28
j_call: TRBJ1-4
clone_size: .
d_call: .
cdr3_nt: TGTGCCAGCAGTCCCGCAACCTACAGGGTTGATGGGGAAAAACTGTTTTTT
cdr3_aa: CASSPATYRVDGEKLFF

v_call: TRBV7-2
j_call: TRBJ1-2
clone_size: few
d_call: .
cdr3_nt: TGTGCCAGCAGCTTAGGTCTCCGCCAGGGTAACGGCTACACCTTC
cdr3_aa: CASSLGLRQGNGYTF

v_call: TRBV6-5
j_call: TRBJ1-1
clone_size: .
d_call: TRBD1
cdr3_nt: TGTGCCAGCAGTTACCTGGACAGGGTGACTGAAGCTTTCTTT
cdr3_aa: CASSYLDRVTEAFF

v_call: TRBV13
j_call: TRBJ1-2
clone_size: .
d_call: .
cdr3_nt: TGTGCCAGCAACCCCGCGGCCCGGGGAGGGGGCTACACCTTC
cdr3_aa: CASNPAARGGGYTF

v_call: TRBV19
j_call: TRBJ2-1
clone_size: .
d_call: .
cdr3_nt: TGTGCCAGTAGTATCGAGGGCGGCCATGAGCAGTTCTTC
cdr3_aa: CASSIEGGHEQFF

v_call: TRBV3-1/TRBV3-2
j_call: TRBJ1-5
clone_size: .
d_call: .
cdr3_nt: TGTGCCAGCAGCCGACGGGGGGGAGATCAGCCCCAGCATTTT
cdr3_aa: CASSRRGGDQPQHF

v_call: TRBV5-6
j_call: TRBJ2-6
clone_size: .
d_call: TRBD2
cdr3_nt: TGTGCCAGCAGCGCGCCGGGACTATGGGTATCTGGGGCCAACGTCCTGACTTTC
cdr3_aa: CASSAPGLWVSGANVLTF

v_call: TRBV28
j_call: TRBJ1-6
clone_size: .
d_call: .
cdr3_nt: TGTGCCAGCTTGGGGCCTAATTCACCCCTCCACTTT
cdr3_aa: CASLGPNSPLHF

v_call: TRBV21-1
j_call: TRBJ1-6
clone_size: .
d_call: .
cdr3_nt: TGTGCCAGCAGCGCACGACAGGGGTCGAGCTCCTATAATTCACCCCTCCACTTT
cdr3_aa: CASSARQGSSSYNSPLHF

v_call: TRBV15
j_call: TRBJ2-5
clone_size: .
d_call: .
cdr3_nt: TGTGCCACCAGCCCACCGATCCGGGAGACCCAGTACTTC
cdr3_aa: CATSPPIRETQYF

v_call: TRBV6-2/TRBV6-3
j_call: TRBJ1-1
clone_size: .
d_call: TRBD1
cdr3_nt: TGTGCCAGCAGTGACTTAACGACAGGGAGCACTGAAGCTTTCTTT
cdr3_aa: CASSDLTTGSTEAFF

v_call: TRBV5-5
j_call: TRBJ2-7
clone_size: .
d_call: TRBD1
cdr3_nt: TGTGCCAGCAGCCCCGGGACAGGGTCCGAGCAGTACTTC
cdr3_aa: CASSPGTGSEQYF

v_call: TRBV10-3
j_call: TRBJ1-5
clone_size: .
d_call: .
cdr3_nt: TGTGCCATCAGTGATAATAGCAATCAGCCCCAGCATTTT
cdr3_aa: CAISDNSNQPQHF

v_call: TRBV5-1
j_call: TRBJ1-1
clone_size: .
d_call: .
cdr3_nt: TGCGCCAGCAGCTTGATCGGGGACACTGAAGCTTTCTTT
cdr3_aa: CASSLIGDTEAFF

v_call: TRBV7-3
j_call: TRBJ1-1
clone_size: .
d_call: TRBD1
cdr3_nt: TGTGCCAGCAGCTTACGCGCGGGACAGGGGGGCACTGAAGCTTTCTTT
cdr3_aa: CASSLRAGQGGTEAFF

v_call: TRBV4-3
j_call: TRBJ2-7
clone_size: .
d_call: .
cdr3_nt: TGCGCCAGCAGCCGTTCAAGGGGTTCCTACGAGCAGTACTTC
cdr3_aa: CASSRSRGSYEQYF

v_call: TRBV10-3
j_call: TRBJ1-1
clone_size: .
d_call: TRBD1
cdr3_nt: TGTGCCATCAGTGGACAGGGATTGAACACTGAAGCTTTCTTT
cdr3_aa: CAISGQGLNTEAFF

v_call: TRBV5-8
j_call: TRBJ2-1
clone_size: few
d_call: .
cdr3_nt: TGTGCCAGCAGCTCCTTCAAGGGAGAGAGCTCCTACAATGAGCAGTTCTTC
cdr3_aa: CASSSFKGESSYNEQFF

v_call: TRBV7-9
j_call: TRBJ2-7
clone_size: .
d_call: TRBD2
cdr3_nt: TGTGCCAGCAGCGTAAGCGGGATTAACTACGAGCAGTACTTC
cdr3_aa: CASSVSGINYEQYF

v_call: TRBV7-2
j_call: TRBJ1-3
clone_size: .
d_call: TRBD1
cdr3_nt: TGTGCCAGCAGCGTCGACAGGGGCTCTGGAAACACCATATATTTT
cdr3_aa: CASSVDRGSGNTIYF

v_call: TRBV30
j_call: TRBJ1-1
clone_size: .
d_call: .
cdr3_nt: TGTGCCTGGAGTTGGCAGGGGAACACTGAAGCTTTCTTT
cdr3_aa: CAWSWQGNTEAFF

v_call: TRBV11-3
j_call: TRBJ1-6
clone_size: .
d_call: .
cdr3_nt: TGTGCCAGCAGCCAGACTCTTAATTCACCCCTCCACTTT
cdr3_aa: CASSQTLNSPLHF

v_call: TRBV7-9
j_call: TRBJ2-5
clone_size: few
d_call: TRBD1
cdr3_nt: TGTGCCAGCAGCCTGGGGACAGTGGGAGAGACCCAGTACTTC
cdr3_aa: CASSLGTVGETQYF

v_call: TRBV6-5
j_call: TRBJ1-2
clone_size: .
d_call: TRBD1
cdr3_nt: TGTGCCAGCAGGGGGGACAGGGGGCTAAAAGGCTACACCTTC
cdr3_aa: CASRGDRGLKGYTF

v_call: TRBV11-3
j_call: TRBJ2-1
clone_size: once
d_call: TRBD1
cdr3_nt: TGTGCCAGCAGCCGGGGACAGGGGAGCAATGAGCAGTTCTTC
cdr3_aa: CASSRGQGSNEQFF

v_call: TRBV7-2
j_call: TRBJ1-1
clone_size: .
d_call: .
cdr3_nt: TGTGCCAGCAGTAATTTCCAGGGGAACACTGAAGCTTTCTTT
cdr3_aa: CASSNFQGNTEAFF

v_call: TRBV3-1/TRBV3-2
j_call: TRBJ1-2
clone_size: medium-sized
d_call: .
cdr3_nt: TGTGCCAGCAGCCCAGCCGGAGGAGGTGGCTACACCTTC
cdr3_aa: CASSPAGGGGYTF

v_call: TRBV11-2
j_call: TRBJ2-7
clone_size: .
d_call: TRBD2
cdr3_nt: TGTGCCACTAAGGCGGGACTAGCGGGTGAAGAGCAGTACTTC
cdr3_aa: CATKAGLAGEEQYF

v_call: TRBV30
j_call: TRBJ2-1
clone_size: .
d_call: TRBD2
cdr3_nt: TGTGCCTGGGGCCTAGCGGATACCTACAATGAGCAGTTCTTC
cdr3_aa: CAWGLADTYNEQFF

v_call: TRBV6-4
j_call: TRBJ2-7
clone_size: .
d_call: TRBD1
cdr3_nt: TGTGCCAGCAGCCAAATCGACAGGGCCCACTCCTACGAGCAGTACTTC
cdr3_aa: CASSQIDRAHSYEQYF

v_call: TRBV19
j_call: TRBJ1-4
clone_size: .
d_call: TRBD1
cdr3_nt: TGTGCCAGTAGTATAGTCGTTGGGACAGGGGCTGAAAAACTGTTTTTT
cdr3_aa: CASSIVVGTGAEKLFF

v_call: TRBV15
j_call: TRBJ2-1
clone_size: .
d_call: TRBD1
cdr3_nt: TGTGCCACCAGCAGAGGCGGCAGGGGGCATAATGAGCAGTTCTTC
cdr3_aa: CATSRGGRGHNEQFF

v_call: TRBV11-2
j_call: TRBJ2-3
clone_size: .
d_call: TRBD2
cdr3_nt: TGTGCCAGCAGAGGAGGGGGTAGCGGGGGGCCTTACGGCACAGATACGCAGTATTTT
cdr3_aa: CASRGGGSGGPYGTDTQYF

v_call: TRBV3-1/TRBV3-2
j_call: TRBJ1-3
clone_size: .
d_call: TRBD1
cdr3_nt: TGTGCCAGCACAAGACAGGGGACGGGGGGAAACACCATATATTTT
cdr3_aa: CASTRQGTGGNTIYF

v_call: TRBV6-6
j_call: TRBJ1-2
clone_size: .
d_call: TRBD1
cdr3_nt: TGTGCCAGCAGCTTCAGACAGGGCCCGCTATATGGCTACACCTTC
cdr3_aa: CASSFRQGPLYGYTF